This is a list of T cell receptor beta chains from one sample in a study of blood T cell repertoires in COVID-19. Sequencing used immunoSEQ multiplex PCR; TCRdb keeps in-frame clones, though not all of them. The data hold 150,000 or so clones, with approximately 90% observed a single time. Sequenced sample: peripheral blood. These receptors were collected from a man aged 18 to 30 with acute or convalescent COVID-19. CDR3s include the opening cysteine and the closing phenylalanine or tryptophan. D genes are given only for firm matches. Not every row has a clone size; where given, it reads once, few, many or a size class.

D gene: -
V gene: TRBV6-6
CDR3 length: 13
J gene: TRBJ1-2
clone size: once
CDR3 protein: CASSIGMPRGYTF
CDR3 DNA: TGTGCCAGCAGTATCGGGATGCCTCGTGGCTACACCTTC

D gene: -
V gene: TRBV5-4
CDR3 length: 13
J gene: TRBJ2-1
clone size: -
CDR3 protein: CASSLTGNDEQFF
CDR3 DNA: TGTGCCAGCAGCCTTACAGGGAATGATGAGCAGTTCTTC

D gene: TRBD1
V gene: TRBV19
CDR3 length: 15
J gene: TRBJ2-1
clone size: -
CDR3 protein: CASTGTGGVRNEQFF
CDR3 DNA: TGTGCCAGTACCGGGACAGGGGGCGTTAGGAATGAGCAGTTCTTC

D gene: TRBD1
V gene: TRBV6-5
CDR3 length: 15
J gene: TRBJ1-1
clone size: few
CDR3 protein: CASRPRTGALTKAFF
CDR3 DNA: TGTGCCAGCAGGCCCCGGACAGGGGCGCTCACTAAAGCTTTCTTT

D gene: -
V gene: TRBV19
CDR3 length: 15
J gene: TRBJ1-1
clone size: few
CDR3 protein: CASSETGLMNTEAFF
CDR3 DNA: TGTGCCAGTAGTGAAACAGGCCTCATGAACACTGAAGCTTTCTTT

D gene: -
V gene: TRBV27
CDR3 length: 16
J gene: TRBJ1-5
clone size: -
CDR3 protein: CASSLYSYKSNQPQHF
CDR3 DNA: TGTGCCAGCAGTTTGTACAGCTACAAAAGCAATCAGCCCCAGCATTTT

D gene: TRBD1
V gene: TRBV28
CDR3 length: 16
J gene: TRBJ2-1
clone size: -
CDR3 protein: CASSLNDRGPINEQFF
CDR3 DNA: TGTGCCAGCAGTCTGAATGACAGGGGGCCTATCAATGAGCAGTTCTTC

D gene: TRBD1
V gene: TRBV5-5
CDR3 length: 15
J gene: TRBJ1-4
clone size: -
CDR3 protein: CASSPGDSTNEKLFF
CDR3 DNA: TGTGCCAGCAGCCCGGGGGACAGTACTAATGAAAAACTGTTTTTT

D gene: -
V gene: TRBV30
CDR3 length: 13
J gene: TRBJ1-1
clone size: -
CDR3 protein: CAWSEGANTEAFF
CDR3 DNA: TGTGCCTGGAGTGAAGGGGCGAACACTGAAGCTTTCTTT

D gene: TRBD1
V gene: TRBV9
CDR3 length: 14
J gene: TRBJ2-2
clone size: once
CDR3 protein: CASSGQMNTGELFF
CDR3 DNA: TGTGCCAGCTCGGGACAGATGAACACCGGGGAGCTGTTTTTT

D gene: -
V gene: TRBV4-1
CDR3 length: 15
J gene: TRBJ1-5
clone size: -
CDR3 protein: CASSQEQGKNQPQHF
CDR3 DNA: TGCGCCAGCAGCCAGGAACAGGGCAAAAATCAGCCCCAGCATTTT

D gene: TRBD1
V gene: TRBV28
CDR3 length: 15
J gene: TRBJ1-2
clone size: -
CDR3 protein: CASNALPQGSDGYTF
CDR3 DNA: TGTGCCAGCAATGCCCTCCCACAGGGGAGCGATGGCTACACCTTC

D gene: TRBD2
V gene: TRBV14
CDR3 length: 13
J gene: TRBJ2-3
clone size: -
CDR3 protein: CASSPTSWDTQYF
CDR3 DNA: TGTGCCAGCAGCCCGACTAGCTGGGATACGCAGTATTTT

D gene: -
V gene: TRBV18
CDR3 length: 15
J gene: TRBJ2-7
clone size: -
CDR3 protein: CASSPRGRRHYEQYF
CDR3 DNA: TGTGCCAGCTCACCAAGAGGGCGCAGGCACTACGAGCAGTACTTC

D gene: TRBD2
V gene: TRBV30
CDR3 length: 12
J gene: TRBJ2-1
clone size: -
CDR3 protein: CAWGEGLQEQFF
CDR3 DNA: TGTGCCTGGGGGGAGGGACTTCAGGAACAGTTCTTC

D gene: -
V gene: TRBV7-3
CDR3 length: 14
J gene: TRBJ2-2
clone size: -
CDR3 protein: CASSLTLQTGELFF
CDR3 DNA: TGTGCCAGCAGCTTAACGCTACAGACCGGGGAGCTGTTTTTT

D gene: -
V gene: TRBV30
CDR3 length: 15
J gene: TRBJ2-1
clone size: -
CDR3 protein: CAWSSWGDERGEQFF
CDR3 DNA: TGTGCCTGGAGTAGTTGGGGGGACGAACGAGGTGAGCAGTTCTTC

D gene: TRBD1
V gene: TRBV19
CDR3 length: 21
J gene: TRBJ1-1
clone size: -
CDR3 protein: CASSSPGQGQVRRYGDTEAFF
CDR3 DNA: TGTGCCAGTAGTTCTCCGGGACAGGGGCAGGTTCGAAGGTACGGGGACACTGAAGCTTTCTTT

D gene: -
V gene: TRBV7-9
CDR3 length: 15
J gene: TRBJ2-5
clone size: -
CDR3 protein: CASSLRGRSQETQYF
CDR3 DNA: TGTGCCAGCAGCCTCAGGGGCCGATCACAAGAGACCCAGTACTTC

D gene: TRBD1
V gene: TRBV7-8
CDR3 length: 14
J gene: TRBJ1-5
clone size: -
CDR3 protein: CASSPRTGDQPQHF
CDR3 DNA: TGTGCCAGCAGCCCAAGGACAGGTGACCAGCCCCAGCATTTT

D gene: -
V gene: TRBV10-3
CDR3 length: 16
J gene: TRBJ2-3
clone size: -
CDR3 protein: CAISESVGGNPDTQYF
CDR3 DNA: TGTGCCATCAGTGAGTCAGTCGGGGGTAATCCGGATACGCAGTATTTT

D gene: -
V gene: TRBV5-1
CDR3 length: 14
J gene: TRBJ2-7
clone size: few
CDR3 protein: CASSLVVGAYEQYF
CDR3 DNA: TGCGCCAGCAGCTTGGTAGTCGGAGCCTACGAGCAGTACTTC

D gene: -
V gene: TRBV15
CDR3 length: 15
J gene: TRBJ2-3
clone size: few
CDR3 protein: CATSSSGTFTDTQYF
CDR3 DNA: TGTGCCACCAGCAGCTCCGGGACATTCACAGATACGCAGTATTTT